These T cell receptor beta chains were read from a single sample in a study of PD-1 and CTLA-4 blockade in melanoma. Clones were read by immunoSEQ multiplex PCR, and TCRdb kept only the in-frame ones, dropping some. The sample shows roughly 30,000 clones, under 95% of them seen only once. The source was CD8+ T cells from peripheral blood, collected from a patient given anti-PD-1 treatment. The source is a human donor with melanoma. The CDR3 runs from the conserved cysteine through the conserved F or W. D genes are given only for firm matches. A row's size may be missing; if present it is once, few, many or a size class.

J: TRBJ2-1
V: TRBV2
D: .
size: .
DNA: TGTGCCAGCAGTGAATGGGCGACTAATGAGCAGTTCTTC
CDR3: CASSEWATNEQFF

J: TRBJ2-7
V: TRBV27
D: .
size: .
DNA: TGTGCCAGCAGTCTAGGTGTAGGGGGCTACGAGCAGTACTTC
CDR3: CASSLGVGGYEQYF

J: TRBJ1-1
V: TRBV12-3/TRBV12-4
D: .
size: .
DNA: TGTGCCAGCAGTTCTGGAATGAACACTGAAGCTTTCTTT
CDR3: CASSSGMNTEAFF

J: TRBJ2-3
V: TRBV9
D: .
size: once
DNA: TGTGCCAGCAACCCGGGGCCTAGCACAGATACGCAGTATTTT
CDR3: CASNPGPSTDTQYF

J: TRBJ2-6
V: TRBV29-1
D: .
size: .
DNA: TGCAGCGTTGTCAAGGGGCTAGACTCTGGGGCCAACGTCCTGACTTTC
CDR3: CSVVKGLDSGANVLTF

J: TRBJ1-5
V: TRBV6-4
D: .
size: .
DNA: TGTGCCAGCAGTGTTTCACCGGGCCCCCAGGAGCCCCAGCATTTT
CDR3: CASSVSPGPQEPQHF

J: TRBJ2-7
V: TRBV10-3
D: TRBD1
size: .
DNA: TGTGCCATCAGTGACACCCTTACAGGGGATAGCTCCTACGAGCAGTACTTC
CDR3: CAISDTLTGDSSYEQYF

J: TRBJ2-7
V: TRBV7-2
D: TRBD1
size: .
DNA: TGTGCCAGCAGCTCTGGACAGGGGTACCACGAGCAGTACTTC
CDR3: CASSSGQGYHEQYF

J: TRBJ2-7
V: TRBV29-1
D: TRBD1
size: once
DNA: TGCAGCGTCTTAGCCGGGACAGGAGGTTACGAGCAGTACTTC
CDR3: CSVLAGTGGYEQYF

J: TRBJ2-5
V: TRBV19
D: TRBD2
size: .
DNA: TGTGCCAGTTCTACCGGGACTAGGGGGTACCAAGAGACCCAGTACTTC
CDR3: CASSTGTRGYQETQYF

J: TRBJ1-2
V: TRBV5-4
D: TRBD1
size: .
DNA: TGTGCCAGCAGCTTCGTGGCCGGGGGACAGGGGGCGACGGGCTATGGCTACACCTTC
CDR3: CASSFVAGGQGATGYGYTF

J: TRBJ2-1
V: TRBV4-1
D: .
size: .
DNA: TGCGCCAGCAGCCAAGATAGCGGAGCAAACAATGAGCAGTTCTTC
CDR3: CASSQDSGANNEQFF

J: TRBJ2-5
V: TRBV7-9
D: .
size: .
DNA: TGTGCCAGCAGCCCCCGGGAAGAAGAGACCCAGTACTTC
CDR3: CASSPREEETQYF

J: TRBJ1-1
V: TRBV29-1
D: TRBD1
size: .
DNA: TGCAGCGTTAAGATACAGGGGCACGAAGCTTTCTTT
CDR3: CSVKIQGHEAFF

J: TRBJ2-1
V: TRBV7-9
D: TRBD1
size: .
DNA: TGTGCCAGCAGCAAATGGGACAGGGGAACCTACAATGAGCAGTTCTTC
CDR3: CASSKWDRGTYNEQFF

J: TRBJ2-2
V: TRBV19
D: .
size: .
DNA: TGTGCCAGTAGTATTGTATTGCGGGTGGCCGGGGAGCTGTTTTTT
CDR3: CASSIVLRVAGELFF

J: TRBJ1-2
V: TRBV6-5
D: .
size: .
DNA: TGTGCCAGCAGTTACTATGACGCTGGGATCGGGTCGGGCTACACCTTC
CDR3: CASSYYDAGIGSGYTF

J: TRBJ1-2
V: TRBV15
D: .
size: .
DNA: TGTGCCACCAGCCTAAAGCAGACCTATGGCTACACCTTC
CDR3: CATSLKQTYGYTF

J: TRBJ1-4
V: TRBV6-5
D: TRBD1
size: .
DNA: TGTGCCAGCAGTTACTCCAGACAGGGGCGAGAAAAACTGTTTTTT
CDR3: CASSYSRQGREKLFF

J: TRBJ2-7
V: TRBV6-2/TRBV6-3
D: .
size: .
DNA: TGTGCCAGCAGCTCCGCCCAGTCTTACGAGCAGTACTTC
CDR3: CASSSAQSYEQYF

J: TRBJ2-7
V: TRBV7-2
D: .
size: few
DNA: TGTGCCAGCAGTCCAGGACAGTACGAGCAGTACTTC
CDR3: CASSPGQYEQYF

J: TRBJ1-2
V: TRBV6-5
D: TRBD1
size: .
DNA: TGTGCCAGCAGTTACCACCACAGGGGAAGAAATAACTACACCTTC
CDR3: CASSYHHRGRNNYTF

J: TRBJ2-3
V: TRBV7-9
D: .
size: .
DNA: TGTGCCAGCAGCTCGGAGTTGGGCACAGATACGCAGTATTTT
CDR3: CASSSELGTDTQYF

J: TRBJ2-7
V: TRBV28
D: .
size: .
DNA: TGTGCCAGCAGCTACCAGGTTTACGAGCAGTACTTC
CDR3: CASSYQVYEQYF

J: TRBJ2-1
V: TRBV6-5
D: .
size: .
DNA: TGTGCCAGCAGTTACCCCGGGGGCTATGAGCAGTTCTTC
CDR3: CASSYPGGYEQFF

J: TRBJ2-1
V: TRBV24-1
D: .
size: once
DNA: TGTGCCACCAGTGACCTCGGAACTGAGCAGTTCTTC
CDR3: CATSDLGTEQFF

J: TRBJ2-4
V: TRBV7-6
D: .
size: .
DNA: TGTGCCAGCAGCTTAGTCGGCGGGACCGATATTCAGTACTTC
CDR3: CASSLVGGTDIQYF

J: TRBJ1-4
V: TRBV19
D: .
size: .
DNA: TGTGCCAGTACAAACGACCTTAGGGAAAAACTGTTTTTT
CDR3: CASTNDLREKLFF

J: TRBJ1-2
V: TRBV30
D: .
size: .
DNA: TGTGCCTGGAGTGTACAAGGGTGGGACGGCTATGGCTACACCTTC
CDR3: CAWSVQGWDGYGYTF

J: TRBJ2-7
V: TRBV11-2
D: TRBD1
size: .
DNA: TGTGCCAGCAGCTTGCCGACAGGGGACTACGAGCAGTACTTC
CDR3: CASSLPTGDYEQYF

J: TRBJ2-3
V: TRBV30
D: .
size: .
DNA: TGTGCCTGGAGTGAAATTGGCTCAGATTATACGCAGTATTTT
CDR3: CAWSEIGSDYTQYF

J: TRBJ2-1
V: TRBV6-1
D: TRBD2
size: .
DNA: TGTGCCAGCAGTGAACTAGCGGGAGGGCGGAATGAGCAGTTCTTC
CDR3: CASSELAGGRNEQFF

J: TRBJ2-3
V: TRBV27
D: .
size: .
DNA: TGTGCCAGCAGCGGGGGAGATACGCAGTATTTT
CDR3: CASSGGDTQYF

J: TRBJ2-1
V: TRBV7-3
D: .
size: .
DNA: TGTGCCAGCAGCTACGACGGGAGTTCCCCCAATGAGCAGTTCTTC
CDR3: CASSYDGSSPNEQFF

J: TRBJ2-1
V: TRBV3-1/TRBV3-2
D: .
size: .
DNA: TGTGCCAGCAGCCAAGGGGATTGGGAGGTAGTTGAGCAGTTCTTC
CDR3: CASSQGDWEVVEQFF

J: TRBJ2-5
V: TRBV3-1/TRBV3-2
D: .
size: .
DNA: TGTGCCAGCAGCCAAGTGATAACAGGGCGAGAGACCCAGTACTTC
CDR3: CASSQVITGRETQYF

J: TRBJ2-5
V: TRBV28
D: TRBD2
size: .
DNA: TGTGCCAGCAGGGGCCTAGCGGGAGGGGGGGCGGAGACCCAGTACTTC
CDR3: CASRGLAGGGAETQYF

J: TRBJ1-4
V: TRBV7-9
D: .
size: .
DNA: TGTGCCAGCAGCGAAGCGCGCGGGGGCTCTAATGAAAAACTGTTTTTT
CDR3: CASSEARGGSNEKLFF

J: TRBJ1-5
V: TRBV6-6
D: TRBD1
size: .
DNA: TGTGCCAGCAGCCGCGGACAGGGGGAAGTAGATCAGCCCCAGCATTTT
CDR3: CASSRGQGEVDQPQHF

J: TRBJ1-4
V: TRBV5-5
D: .
size: .
DNA: TGTGCCAGCAGCCAGGACCGACCCGTCTTAGCTGAAAAACTGTTTTTT
CDR3: CASSQDRPVLAEKLFF

J: TRBJ2-5
V: TRBV7-9
D: .
size: .
DNA: TGTGCCAGCATCCAAGGACCCCGGGAGACCCAGTACTTC
CDR3: CASIQGPRETQYF

J: TRBJ2-1
V: TRBV3-1/TRBV3-2
D: .
size: once
DNA: TGTGCCAGCAGCCAAGATGGGGCGGATTGGTCCTACAATGAGCAGTTCTTC
CDR3: CASSQDGADWSYNEQFF

J: TRBJ2-1
V: TRBV25-1
D: .
size: once
DNA: TGTGCCAGCAGTGACCCTAGCCACTTCAATGAGCAGTTCTTC
CDR3: CASSDPSHFNEQFF

J: TRBJ1-1
V: TRBV10-2
D: .
size: once
DNA: TGCGCCAGCAGGGCCAAGGTGGGGAACACTGAAGCTTTCTTT
CDR3: CASRAKVGNTEAFF

J: TRBJ1-5
V: TRBV6-4
D: .
size: .
DNA: TGTGCCAGCAGTGACTCTGGGGGACTCCAGCATTTT
CDR3: CASSDSGGLQHF

J: TRBJ2-1
V: TRBV5-4
D: .
size: .
DNA: TGTGCCAGCAGCAGTACGGGGACGGGGGATGAGCAGTTCTTC
CDR3: CASSSTGTGDEQFF

J: TRBJ2-2
V: TRBV7-9
D: .
size: .
DNA: TGTGCCAGCATCACCCCCGGAGGGAACACCGGGGAGCTGTTTTTT
CDR3: CASITPGGNTGELFF

J: TRBJ2-1
V: TRBV28
D: .
size: .
DNA: TGTGCCAGCAGTTTTTTGCCGGACTTCCAAAATGAGCAGTTCTTC
CDR3: CASSFLPDFQNEQFF

J: TRBJ1-4
V: TRBV7-8
D: .
size: .
DNA: TGTGCCAGCAGCTTAGTGGGGAGGGAAAAACTGTTTTTT
CDR3: CASSLVGREKLFF

J: TRBJ2-3
V: TRBV27
D: .
size: .
DNA: TGTGCCAGCAGCCGACCGGGCACAGATACGCAGTATTTT
CDR3: CASSRPGTDTQYF

J: TRBJ1-5
V: TRBV28
D: TRBD1
size: .
DNA: TGTGCCAGCAGTTTTCTGGGACAGGGGTTCGTAAAAAATCAGCCCCAGCATTTT
CDR3: CASSFLGQGFVKNQPQHF

J: TRBJ2-3
V: TRBV4-2
D: .
size: .
DNA: TGTGCCAGCAGCCAAGCGCTAGGGGGCACAGATACGCAGTATTTT
CDR3: CASSQALGGTDTQYF

J: TRBJ2-1
V: TRBV9
D: .
size: .
DNA: TGTGCCAGCAGCGTAGGGGGAGGCAATGAGCAGTTCTTC
CDR3: CASSVGGGNEQFF

J: TRBJ2-7
V: TRBV28
D: TRBD1
size: .
DNA: TGTGCCAGCAGTTCCGCCAATGGGGACAGGGCTATCGAGCAGTACTTC
CDR3: CASSSANGDRAIEQYF

J: TRBJ1-1
V: TRBV5-5
D: .
size: .
DNA: TGTGCCAGCAGCTTCGGGGTAAAGGACACTGAAGCTTTCTTT
CDR3: CASSFGVKDTEAFF